This T cell receptor beta chain was found in a study of blood T cell repertoires in COVID-19. Study-wide background: Researchers got acute and convalescent COVID-19 samples from the United States, Italy and Spain. PBMCs, B-cell-depleted T cells, or T cells provided the cDNA or gDNA that made up the material.

Trimming removed 5 bases from V and 3 bases from J; junction bases left unmatched: 6. CDR1 is SQVTM and CDR2 is ANQGSEA in the germline V gene. The CDR3 is 14 residues long. Per the study methods: Estimates of nucleated cell counts were drawn from the amplification of reference gene primers. The data were produced by immunoSEQ multiplex PCR, yet TCRdb's version contains in-frame clones alone and is incomplete. V and J calls and clone size follow that table, whereas D and trimming were derived from the DNA. The sample shows roughly 350,000 clones, around 90% of them seen only once. Sequencing was done on a sample of peripheral blood. This TCR derives from a woman aged 18-30 years who had recovered from COVID-19. V is TRBV29-1 and J is TRBJ1-1; TRBD1 aligns across 10 bases. DNA of the CDR3: TGCAGCGTTCCCGGACAGGGGGTTTACACTGAAGCTTTCTTT. Residues: CSVPGQGVYTEAFF.